This T cell receptor (beta chain) was identified during a study of T cell responses to AZD1222 COVID-19 vaccine. TCRdb keeps only in-frame clones here, not all; method: immunoSEQ multiplex PCR. The sample lists approximately 70,000 clones; roughly 84% were seen once. Germline V CDR1 and CDR2: MNHEY, SVGAGI. The CDR3 is 13 residues long. V lost 5 bases and J lost 9, with 14 bases in between. This sequence originates from an adult in good health. Sequenced material: peripheral blood, taken on day 0 of AZD1222 vaccination. The J gene is TRBJ1-5, the V gene TRBV6-5; tentative D call: TRBD1 (6 bases). CDR3 DNA: TGTGCCAGCAGTACCGCAGGGGATCGGCCCCAGCATTTT. It translates to CASSTAGDRPQHF.